These 3 T cell receptor beta chains were sequenced from one sample in a study of CD8+ T cells in alopecia areata. Treatment in this sample: oral pan-JAK inhibitor, 5-10 mg twice daily. RNA extraction and reverse transcription yielded cDNA as sequencing template. TCRdb keeps only in-frame clones here, not all; method: immunoSEQ multiplex PCR. This table holds roughly 220,000 clones, approximately 72% found once. Sequenced here: CD4+ T cells sorted from blood, sampled at approximately week 44, from a patient treated with tofacitinib. The receptors here all came from a human donor with alopecia areata.

The genes are TRBV7-8 and TRBJ2-5; D possibly corresponds to TRBD1 (6 bases). V lost 3 bases and J 5 bases, leaving 10 bases between the germline ends. The CDR3 extends over 13 amino acids. CDR1 and CDR2 from the germline V gene are SGHVS and FQNEAQ. CDR3 in amino acids: CASSLGARETQYF. CDR3 nucleotide sequence: TGTGCCAGCAGCTTGGGGGCCCGGGAGACCCAGTACTTC.

CDR3 amino acids: CASSQVGQPQHF. The DNA for the CDR3 is TGTGCCAGCAGCCAAGTCGGGCAGCCCCAGCATTTT. The V gene is TRBV14, the J gene TRBJ1-5; D remains unclear. This CDR3 comprises 12 residues. The V gene's germline CDR1 is SGHDN and CDR2 FVKESK. V lost 1 base and J 7 bases, leaving 5 bases between the germline ends.

This clone came up a few times. The rearrangement links TRBV19 to TRBJ1-2; D may be TRBD1 (6 bases). In germline, CDR1 is LNHDA, CDR2 SQIVND (reference sequence). V lost 7 bases and J lost 4, with 13 bases in between. This CDR3 region has 13 residues. CDR3 bases: TGTGCCAGTAACACCGACAGGACCTATGGCTACACCTTC. It is translated as CASNTDRTYGYTF.